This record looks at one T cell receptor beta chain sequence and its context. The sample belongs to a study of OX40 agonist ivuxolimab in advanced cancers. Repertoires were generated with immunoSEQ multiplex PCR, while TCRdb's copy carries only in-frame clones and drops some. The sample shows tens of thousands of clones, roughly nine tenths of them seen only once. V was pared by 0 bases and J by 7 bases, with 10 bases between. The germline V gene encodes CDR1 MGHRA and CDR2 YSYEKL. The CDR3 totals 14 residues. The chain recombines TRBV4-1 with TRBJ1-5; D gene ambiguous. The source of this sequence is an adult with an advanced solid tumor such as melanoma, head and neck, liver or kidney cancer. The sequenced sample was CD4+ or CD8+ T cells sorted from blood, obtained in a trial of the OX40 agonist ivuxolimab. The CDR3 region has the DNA TGCGCCAGCAGCCAAGATGATCGCGGCCAGCCCCAGCATTTT. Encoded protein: CASSQDDRGQPQHF.